The 18 T cell receptor beta chains below all came from one sample that was sequenced in a study of cytomegalovirus exposure and HLA in healthy donors (dated by TCRdb to 2015 to 2018). Libraries were constructed by the immunoSEQ multiplex PCR assay. For the multiplex PCR, a mixture combining 60 forward primers for TCR Vbeta segments and 13 reverse primers for TCR Jbeta segments was used. TCRdb took this table from immuneACCESS and kept in-frame rearrangements with V and J called. Such tables lack part of the clones; where checked against another copy, unresolved V genes explain under half of the gap, and the rest is unexplained. Within this sample are about 140,000 clones, with 65% to 80% of them counted one time only. The ten largest clones take up approximately 2.8% of the sample. Sequencing input: PBMCs. The receptors originated from a male donor in good health and CMV-seronegative.

The rearrangement joins TRBV5-1 to TRBJ2-7, with TRBD1 identical over 9 bases. Germline loops: CDR1 SGHRS, CDR2 YFSETQ. The junction had 11 bases not matched to a gene; V was cut back by 7 bases and J by 3 bases. The CDR3 is made up of 15 amino acids. CDR3 sequence: CASSLPGTGSYEQYF. CDR3 DNA sequence: TGCGCCAGCTCCCTCCCCGGGACAGGGAGCTACGAGCAGTACTTC. The full variable domain, in which reference TRBV5-1 and TRBJ2-7 provide the parts outside the CDR3, is KAGVTQTPRYLIKTRGQQVTLSCSPISGHRSVSWYQQTPGQGLQFLFEYFSETQRNKGNFPGRFSGRQFSNSRSEMNVSTLELGDSALYLCASSLPGTGSYEQYFGPGTRLTVT.

A note on this clone: The junction shows a germline mismatch at one end, possibly a read error. The chain recombines TRBV6-5 with TRBJ1-2; 9 bases line up with TRBD1. Germline-derived CDR1 and CDR2 are MNHEY and SVGAGI. This CDR3 has 15 amino acids. The CDR3 DNA reads as TGTGCCACTTGGGACAGGGAAAGACCGAACTATGGCCACACCTTC. Translating it yields CATWDRERPNYGHTF.

V is TRBV30 and J is TRBJ1-5; D may be TRBD1 (6 bases). The CDR3 sequence is 14 residues long. V was pared by 1 base and J by 6 bases, with 13 bases between. The germline V gene has CDR1 GTSNPN and CDR2 SVGIG (reference sequence). CDR3 sequence reads: CAWSATGTSQPQHF. The CDR3 nucleotides read TGTGCCTGGAGTGCCACAGGGACAAGTCAGCCCCAGCATTTT.

The rearrangement uses TRBV5-1 and TRBJ2-2; the match to TRBD2 covers 8 bases. The ends lost 3 bases at V and 4 bases at J; junction bases unmatched: 2. Germline values: CDR1 SGHRS, CDR2 YFSETQ. This CDR3 is 14 amino acids long. This chain's CDR3 is CASSSAGGTGELFF. In nucleotides, the CDR3 is TGCGCCAGCAGCTCGGCGGGGGGCACCGGGGAGCTGTTTTTT.

This clone was seen a few times. The rearrangement joins TRBV4-1 to TRBJ2-5, with TRBD2 identical over 12 bases. The CDR3 runs to 17 residues. V lost 4 bases and J lost 7; bases outside the gene matches: 13. CDR1 and CDR2 (germline): MGHRA, YSYEKL. The CDR3 spells CASSRATSGGLEGTQYF. The CDR3 region has the DNA TGCGCCAGCAGCCGAGCGACTAGCGGGGGTTTAGAAGGGACCCAGTACTTC.

V usage is TRBV6-1 and J usage is TRBJ1-2; no clear D. The V gene lost 8 bases and the J gene lost 2 bases, with 15 bases spanning the gap. Germline values: CDR1 MNHNS, CDR2 SASEGT. The CDR3 runs 14 residues. CDR3 sequence reads: CASREGHLNYGYTF. The CDR3 DNA sequence: TGTGCCAGCCGCGAGGGCCACCTCAACTATGGCTACACCTTC.

The chain couples TRBV4-1 to TRBJ2-3; 7 bases line up with TRBD2. The V gene end was trimmed by 1 base and the J gene end by 9 bases; junction bases not matched to a gene: 4. CDR1 and CDR2 (germline): MGHRA, YSYEKL. The CDR3 extends over 13 amino acids. The CDR3 loop is CASSQVGGYTQYF. For the CDR3, the DNA is TGCGCCAGCAGCCAAGTCGGGGGGTACACGCAGTATTTT.

The V gene is TRBV27, the J gene TRBJ2-3; TRBD2 agrees at 8 bases. Trimming removed 5 bases from V and 6 bases from J; junction bases left unmatched: 13. The germline CDR1 and CDR2 sequences are MNHEY and SMNVEV (reference sequence). CDR3 size: 16 residues. The CDR3 here is CASSTLGGGLGDTQYF. As DNA, the CDR3 is TGTGCCAGCAGTACCCTGGGCGGGGGGCTAGGGGATACGCAGTATTTT.

The chain has TRBV28 and TRBJ1-2; TRBD1 might be the D (5 bases). Trimming took 10 bases from V and 5 from J, leaving 20 bases between them. The CDR3 is 14 amino acids. Germline V CDR1 and CDR2: MDHEN, SYDVKM. CDR3 in amino acids: CATWTRRKFYGYTF. As DNA, the CDR3 is TGTGCCACCTGGACAAGAAGAAAATTTTATGGCTACACCTTC.

This clone was observed a few times. The junction shows a germline mismatch at one end, possibly a read error. The CDR3 region is CASSGRLAYGQYF. CDR3 DNA sequence: TGTGCCAGCAGTGGACGACTAGCTTACGGGCAGTACTTC. The genes are TRBV2 and TRBJ2-7; 7 bases align to TRBD2. CDR3 length equals 13 residues. Germline V gene lookup returns CDR1 SNHLY and CDR2 FYNNEI.

This clone has only a few counts. This sequence joins TRBV29-1 and TRBJ1-1, with TRBD1 matching 8 bases. V dropped 8 bases and J dropped 1; count of bases not matched to a gene: 6. The CDR3 totals 13 residues. CDR1 is SQVTM, CDR2 ANQGSEA, per germline. CDR3 bases: TGCAGCACCCGACAGGGGACGAACACTGAAGCTTTCTTT. It codes for CSTRQGTNTEAFF.

The rearrangement links TRBV7-2 to TRBJ2-3; D is possibly TRBD1 (5 bases). The CDR3 loop spans 14 amino acids. Between the trimmed V and J ends, which lost 2 bases and 4 bases, there was a span of 10 bases. Germline V lookup: CDR1 SGHTA, CDR2 FQGNSA. CDR3 DNA: TGTGCCAGCAGCTTAAGGGGTAGCTCAGATACGCAGTATTTT. This gives the protein CASSLRGSSDTQYF.

The V gene is TRBV19, the J gene TRBJ1-3; D may be TRBD1 (6 bases). The CDR3 is 17 amino acids. The germline V gene has CDR1 LNHDA and CDR2 SQIVND (reference sequence). CDR3 sequence: CATTGSPGEVPGNTIYF. CDR3 nucleotides: TGTGCTACGACAGGTTCCCCGGGCGAAGTCCCTGGAAACACCATATATTTT. Combining the CDR3 with reference TRBV19 and TRBJ1-3 gives the whole variable domain DGGITQSPKYLFRKEGQNVTLSCEQNLNHDAMYWYRQDPGQGLRLIYYSQIVNDFQKGDIAEGYSVSREKKESFPLTVTSAQKNPTAFYLCATTGSPGEVPGNTIYFGEGSWLTVV.

V gene TRBV9 combines with J gene TRBJ1-3, with D perhaps TRBD1 (6 bases). The germline V gene encodes CDR1 SGDLS and CDR2 YYNGEE. The CDR3 has 16 residues. Trimming took off 2 bases at V and 3 bases at J, with 15 bases between the two ends. CDR3 bases: TGTGCCAGCAGCGTGGCGGGGGGCTCGGGTGGAAACACCATATATTTT. Its translation: CASSVAGGSGGNTIYF.

The chain uses TRBV14 and TRBJ1-1; D gene unclear. Germline V gene sequence: CDR1 SGHDN, CDR2 FVKESK. The CDR3 is 15 amino acids. The V gene lost 1 base and the J gene lost 0 bases, with 9 bases spanning the gap. The CDR3 bases are TGTGCCAGCAGCCAAGCGATCAGGATGAACACTGAAGCTTTCTTT. Translating it yields CASSQAIRMNTEAFF.

Sample share makes this clone medium-sized. This CDR3 is CASSHPGAYNEQFF. CDR3 sequence (DNA): TGCGCCAGCAGCCATCCGGGTGCCTACAATGAGCAGTTCTTC. The chain couples TRBV4-1 to TRBJ2-1; D remains unclear. This CDR3 comprises 14 residues. Germline-derived CDR1 and CDR2 are MGHRA and YSYEKL. With 3 bases removed from V and 2 bases from J, the gap between germline ends came to 8 bases.

J is TRBJ1-5 and V is TRBV9; D might be TRBD1 (6 bases). V dropped 0 bases and J dropped 5 bases, with 9 bases sitting between them. Looked up from germline, CDR1 is SGDLS and CDR2 is YYNGEE. The CDR3 length is 14 residues. The CDR3 DNA sequence: TGTGCCAGCAGCGTAGCAGGGGAGCATCAGCCCCAGCATTTT. It encodes CASSVAGEHQPQHF.

The chain links TRBV15 to TRBJ2-5, with 8 bases matching TRBD1. The J call could be wrong; TRBJ2-7 is a better fit for the DNA end. The CDR3 has 15 residues. Germline assignment: CDR1 LNHNV and CDR2 YYDKDF (reference sequence). CDR3: CATSRGDRSSYEQYF. CDR3 DNA sequence: TGTGCCACCAGCAGAGGGGACAGGAGCTCCTACGAGCAGTACTTC.